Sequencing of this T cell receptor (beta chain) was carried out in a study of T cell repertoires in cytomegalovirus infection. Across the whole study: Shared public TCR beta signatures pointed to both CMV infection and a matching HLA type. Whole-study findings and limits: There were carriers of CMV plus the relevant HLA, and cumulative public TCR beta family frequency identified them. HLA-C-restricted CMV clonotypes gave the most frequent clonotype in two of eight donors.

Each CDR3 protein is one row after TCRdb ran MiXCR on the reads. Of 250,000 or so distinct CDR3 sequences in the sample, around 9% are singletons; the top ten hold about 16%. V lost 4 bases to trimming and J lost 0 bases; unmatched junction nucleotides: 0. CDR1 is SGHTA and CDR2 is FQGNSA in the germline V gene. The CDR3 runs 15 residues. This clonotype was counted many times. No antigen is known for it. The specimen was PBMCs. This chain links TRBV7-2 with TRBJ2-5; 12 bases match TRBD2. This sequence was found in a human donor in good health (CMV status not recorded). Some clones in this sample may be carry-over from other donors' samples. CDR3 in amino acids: CASSWTSGDQETQYF. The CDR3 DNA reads TGTGCCAGCAGCTGGACTAGCGGGGACCAAGAGACCCAGTACTTC.